These T cell receptor beta chains were read from a single sample in a study of cytomegalovirus exposure and HLA in healthy donors. TCRdb's table, derived via immunoSEQ multiplex PCR, lists solely in-frame clones and lacks some. Of 70,000 to 80,000 clones listed, approximately 80% are singletons. What was sequenced was PBMCs. The receptor set was obtained from a woman aged 40-49 years in good health and CMV-seropositive. Both conserved end residues are part of each CDR3. Fields, in order: clone size, J gene, D gene, V gene, CDR3 DNA, CDR3 protein. A D gene is named only where the DNA matches it firmly. A row's size may be missing; if present it is once, few, many or a size class.

clone size: -
J gene: TRBJ2-6
D gene: -
V gene: TRBV5-1
CDR3 DNA: TGCGCCAGCAGCCTACAGGGTTCGGCCGCCTCTGGGGCCAACGTCCTGACTTTC
CDR3 protein: CASSLQGSAASGANVLTF

clone size: few
J gene: TRBJ2-3
D gene: TRBD2
V gene: TRBV6-4
CDR3 DNA: TGTGCCAGCAGTCCCTTTAGCGGGGGGGCCGCAGATACGCAGTATTTT
CDR3 protein: CASSPFSGGAADTQYF

clone size: once
J gene: TRBJ2-5
D gene: TRBD2
V gene: TRBV6-4
CDR3 DNA: TGTGCCAGCAGTGACCCCTCGGCTAGCGGGGAGGGGGAGACCCAGTACTTC
CDR3 protein: CASSDPSASGEGETQYF

clone size: -
J gene: TRBJ2-2
D gene: TRBD2
V gene: TRBV6-4
CDR3 DNA: TGTGCCAGCAGCCCCGGCGGCGGGGGGGCTTCCACCGGGGAGCTGTTTTTT
CDR3 protein: CASSPGGGGASTGELFF

clone size: few
J gene: TRBJ2-1
D gene: TRBD1
V gene: TRBV11-2
CDR3 DNA: TGTGCCAGCAGCCCCCAGCTAGGGACAGGGGGCATGAATGAGCAGTTCTTC
CDR3 protein: CASSPQLGTGGMNEQFF

clone size: -
J gene: TRBJ2-7
D gene: -
V gene: TRBV5-5
CDR3 DNA: TGTGCCAGCAGCTTTAAATTTGCGGGCGGCGAGCAGTACTTC
CDR3 protein: CASSFKFAGGEQYF

clone size: -
J gene: TRBJ1-1
D gene: TRBD1
V gene: TRBV5-1
CDR3 DNA: TGCGCCAGCAGCCGTACAGGGGTGAACACTGAAGCTTTCTTT
CDR3 protein: CASSRTGVNTEAFF

clone size: -
J gene: TRBJ2-7
D gene: TRBD1
V gene: TRBV18
CDR3 DNA: TGTGCCAGCTCCCCGGGACAGTCCTACGAGCAGTACTTC
CDR3 protein: CASSPGQSYEQYF

clone size: -
J gene: TRBJ1-4
D gene: -
V gene: TRBV4-1
CDR3 DNA: TGCGCCAGCAGCCAAAAAGGGGAGGCTGAAAAACTGTTTTTT
CDR3 protein: CASSQKGEAEKLFF

clone size: -
J gene: TRBJ1-5
D gene: TRBD1
V gene: TRBV7-3
CDR3 DNA: TGTGCCAGCAGCCGACAGGGGGATCAGCCCCAGCATTTT
CDR3 protein: CASSRQGDQPQHF

clone size: once
J gene: TRBJ1-1
D gene: -
V gene: TRBV19
CDR3 DNA: TGTGCCAGTAGTATAAGCACAGATCTGAACACTGAAGCTTTCTTT
CDR3 protein: CASSISTDLNTEAFF

clone size: -
J gene: TRBJ1-2
D gene: TRBD1
V gene: TRBV7-9
CDR3 DNA: TGTTCCAGCAGCATGACGACAGGGGCCGATGGCTACACCTTC
CDR3 protein: CSSSMTTGADGYTF

clone size: -
J gene: TRBJ2-7
D gene: TRBD1
V gene: TRBV5-1
CDR3 DNA: TGCGCCAGCAGCTGGTTTTTTTCAACCGGGACAGGGTCCGGCGAGCAGTACTTC
CDR3 protein: CASSWFFSTGTGSGEQYF

clone size: once
J gene: TRBJ1-2
D gene: TRBD1
V gene: TRBV2
CDR3 DNA: TGTGCCAGCAGCCTTAGACAGGGGAGCCATGGCTACACCTTC
CDR3 protein: CASSLRQGSHGYTF

clone size: -
J gene: TRBJ2-2
D gene: TRBD2
V gene: TRBV6-1
CDR3 DNA: TGTGCCAGCAGTTTGACTAGCGGTTACACCGGGGAGCTGTTTTTT
CDR3 protein: CASSLTSGYTGELFF

clone size: -
J gene: TRBJ2-2
D gene: -
V gene: TRBV11-3
CDR3 DNA: TGTGCCAGCAGCTTACAGGGACAAATAACCGGGGAGCTGTTTTTT
CDR3 protein: CASSLQGQITGELFF

clone size: -
J gene: TRBJ2-3
D gene: -
V gene: TRBV6-5
CDR3 DNA: TGTGCCAGCAGACCGGGACTGGCGCAGGATACGCAGTATTTT
CDR3 protein: CASRPGLAQDTQYF

clone size: -
J gene: TRBJ1-5
D gene: TRBD1
V gene: TRBV6-1
CDR3 DNA: TGTGCCAGCAGTTTCGGGACAGGGTTCAATCAGCCCCAGCATTTT
CDR3 protein: CASSFGTGFNQPQHF

clone size: -
J gene: TRBJ1-1
D gene: TRBD1
V gene: TRBV5-1
CDR3 DNA: TGCGCCAGCAGCCCGGACAGGGGGCCGGGTTTGAACACTGAAGCTTTCTTT
CDR3 protein: CASSPDRGPGLNTEAFF